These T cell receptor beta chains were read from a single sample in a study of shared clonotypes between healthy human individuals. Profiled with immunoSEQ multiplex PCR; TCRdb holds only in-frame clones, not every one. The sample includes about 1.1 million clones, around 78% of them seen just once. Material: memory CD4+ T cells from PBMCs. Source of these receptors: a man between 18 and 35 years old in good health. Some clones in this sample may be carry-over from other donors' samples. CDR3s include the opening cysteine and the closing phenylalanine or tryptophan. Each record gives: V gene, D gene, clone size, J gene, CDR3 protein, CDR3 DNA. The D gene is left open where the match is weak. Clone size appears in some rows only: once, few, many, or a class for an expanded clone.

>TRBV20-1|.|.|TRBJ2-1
CSGILSDEQFF
TGCAGTGGAATACTTTCGGATGAGCAGTTCTTC
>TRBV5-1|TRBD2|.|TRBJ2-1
CASRPSGAYNEQFF
TGCGCCAGCAGGCCGAGCGGGGCATACAATGAGCAGTTCTTC
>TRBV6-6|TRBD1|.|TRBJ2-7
CASTRDRDLYEQYF
TGTGCCAGCACCCGGGACAGGGACCTCTACGAGCAATACTTC
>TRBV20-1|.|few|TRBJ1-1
CSAWDHEAFF
TGCAGTGCTTGGGACCATGAAGCTTTCTTT
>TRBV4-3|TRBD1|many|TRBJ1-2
CASSQSDREVSGYTF
TGCGCCAGCAGCCAGTCGGACAGGGAGGTTAGTGGCTACACCTTC
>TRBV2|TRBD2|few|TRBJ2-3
CASSVPAGGYTDTQYF
TGTGCCAGCAGTGTACCGGCGGGAGGGTACACAGATACGCAGTATTTT
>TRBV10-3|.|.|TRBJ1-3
CAIRPDSGNTIYF
TGTGCCATCAGACCGGACTCTGGAAACACCATATATTTT
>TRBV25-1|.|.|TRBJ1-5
CASRGPSNQPQHF
TGTGCCAGCAGGGGTCCGAGCAATCAGCCCCAGCATTTT
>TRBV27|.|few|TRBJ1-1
CASSLSARRGESTEAFF
TGTGCCAGCAGTTTATCCGCCAGGCGGGGAGAGTCCACTGAAGCTTTCTTT
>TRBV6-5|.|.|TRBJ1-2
CASSYSRGRGYTF
TGTGCCAGCAGTTACTCCAGGGGCCGGGGCTACACCTTC
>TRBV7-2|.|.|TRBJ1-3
CASSTTGTAASGNTIYF
TGTGCCAGCAGCACCACCGGGACCGCCGCCTCTGGAAACACCATATATTTT
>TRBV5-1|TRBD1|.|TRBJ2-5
CASSLDRGNQETQYF
TGCGCCAGCAGCTTGGACAGGGGGAACCAAGAGACCCAGTACTTC
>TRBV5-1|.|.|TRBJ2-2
CASSRGLNTGELFF
TGCGCCAGCAGTAGGGGGTTGAACACCGGGGAGCTGTTTTTT
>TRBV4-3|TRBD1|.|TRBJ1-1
CASSWRTGENTEAFF
TGCGCCAGCAGCTGGCGGACAGGCGAGAACACTGAAGCTTTCTTT
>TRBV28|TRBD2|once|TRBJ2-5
CASSPNPRTSGYQETQYF
TGTGCCAGCAGCCCGAACCCCCGGACTAGCGGATACCAAGAGACCCAGTACTTC
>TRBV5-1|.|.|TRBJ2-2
CASSLDGSTGELFF
TGCGCCAGCAGCTTGGACGGCTCTACCGGGGAGCTGTTTTTT
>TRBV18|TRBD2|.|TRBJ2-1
CASSPPQREVYNEQFF
TGTGCCAGCTCACCCCCCCAGCGGGAGGTCTACAATGAGCAGTTCTTC
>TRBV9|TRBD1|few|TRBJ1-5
CASSVDGDRGRPQHF
TGTGCCAGCAGCGTAGACGGGGACAGGGGGCGGCCCCAGCATTTT
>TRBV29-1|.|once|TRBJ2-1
CAASSYNEQFF
TGCGCGGCATCCTCCTACAATGAGCAGTTCTTC
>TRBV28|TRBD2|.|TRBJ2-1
CASSLLAGGHEQFF
TGTGCCAGCAGTTTACTAGCGGGAGGTCATGAGCAGTTCTTC
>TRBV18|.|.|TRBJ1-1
CASSLLGGTEAFF
TGTGCCAGCTCACTTTTGGGAGGCACTGAAGCTTTCTTT
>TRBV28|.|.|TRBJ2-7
CASRPGLLTYEQYF
TGTGCCAGCAGGCCGGGACTCCTCACTTACGAGCAGTACTTC
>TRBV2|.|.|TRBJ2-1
CASKKQVRNEQFF
TGTGCCAGCAAGAAACAGGTTAGGAATGAGCAGTTCTTC
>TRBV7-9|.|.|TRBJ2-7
CASSLNHGTYEQYF
TGTGCCAGCAGCTTAAATCACGGTACCTACGAGCAGTACTTC
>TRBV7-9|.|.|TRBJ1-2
CASSPSQYALFGYTF
TGTGCCAGCAGCCCTTCTCAATATGCCTTGTTCGGCTACACCTTC
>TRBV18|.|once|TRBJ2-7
CASSPAGGVYYEQYF
TGTGCCAGCTCACCAGCCGGGGGCGTGTATTACGAGCAGTACTTC
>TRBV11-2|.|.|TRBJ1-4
CASSFLPEKLFF
TGTGCCAGCAGCTTCTTACCAGAAAAACTGTTTTTT
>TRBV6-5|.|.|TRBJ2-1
CASSNDNEQFF
TGTGCCAGCAGTAACGACAATGAGCAGTTCTTC
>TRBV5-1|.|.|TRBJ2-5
CASSFDWETQYF
TGCGCCAGCAGCTTTGACTGGGAGACCCAGTACTTC
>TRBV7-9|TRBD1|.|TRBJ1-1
CASSPDGAGGEAFF
TGTGCCAGCAGCCCGGACGGGGCAGGGGGCGAAGCTTTCTTT
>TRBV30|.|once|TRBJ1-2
CAGPRDGLLNYGYTF
TGTGCCGGGCCAAGGGACGGACTCCTTAACTATGGCTACACCTTC
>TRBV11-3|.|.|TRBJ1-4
CATRIHKGYSSEKLFF
TGTGCCACCAGGATCCATAAAGGGTATTCAAGCGAAAAACTGTTTTTT
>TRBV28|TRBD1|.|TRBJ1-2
CASITTSTGTKGYTF
TGTGCCAGCATCACTACTTCGACAGGGACAAAGGGCTACACCTTC
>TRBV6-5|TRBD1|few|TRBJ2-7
CASSSGQGTYEQYF
TGTGCCAGCAGTTCGGGACAGGGAACCTACGAGCAGTACTTC
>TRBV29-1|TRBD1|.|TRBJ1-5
CSVSDRGDNQPQHF
TGCAGCGTTTCGGACAGGGGGGACAATCAGCCCCAGCATTTT
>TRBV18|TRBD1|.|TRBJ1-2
CASSPWTGDNYGYTF
TGTGCCAGCTCACCCTGGACAGGCGATAACTATGGCTACACCTTC
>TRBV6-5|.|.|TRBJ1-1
CASSSPGVNTEAFF
TGTGCCAGCAGTTCCCCCGGGGTAAACACTGAAGCTTTCTTT
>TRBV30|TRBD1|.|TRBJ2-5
CAWTPGQQETQYF
TGTGCCTGGACCCCGGGACAGCAAGAGACCCAGTACTTC
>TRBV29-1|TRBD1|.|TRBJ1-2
CSAIPGDRGGNYGYTF
TGCAGCGCAATCCCTGGGGACAGGGGAGGCAATTATGGCTACACCTTC
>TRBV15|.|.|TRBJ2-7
CATSGGLLRPYEQYF
TGTGCCACCAGCGGCGGACTGCTGAGGCCCTACGAGCAGTACTTC
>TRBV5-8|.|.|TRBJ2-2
CASSFDSNTGELFF
TGTGCCAGCAGCTTTGACAGCAACACCGGGGAGCTGTTTTTT
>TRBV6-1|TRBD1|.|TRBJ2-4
CATITGGLGKNIQYF
TGTGCCACCATAACAGGGGGTCTAGGCAAAAACATTCAGTACTTC
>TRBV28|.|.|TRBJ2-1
CASSSQRGDSYNEQFF
TGTGCCAGCAGTTCACAACGGGGAGATTCCTACAATGAGCAGTTCTTC
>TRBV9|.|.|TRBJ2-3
CASTEKASTDTQYF
TGTGCCAGCACTGAGAAGGCTAGCACAGATACGCAGTATTTT
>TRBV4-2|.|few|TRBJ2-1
CASSPQEGSSYNEQFF
TGTGCCAGCAGCCCACAAGAGGGGAGCTCCTACAATGAGCAGTTCTTC
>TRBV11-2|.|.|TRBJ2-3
CASSPRRTDPTDTQYF
TGTGCCAGCAGCCCGAGAAGGACAGATCCCACAGATACGCAGTATTTT
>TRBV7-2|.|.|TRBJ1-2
CASSLAVGYTF
TGTGCCAGCAGCTTAGCGGTTGGCTACACCTTC
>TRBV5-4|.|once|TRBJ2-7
CASSLGSGSRAREQYF
TGTGCCAGCAGCTTGGGTTCGGGCAGCCGGGCGAGGGAGCAGTACTTC
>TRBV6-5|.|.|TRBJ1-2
CASSHYQKLKGGYTF
TGTGCCAGCAGTCACTACCAGAAACTAAAGGGTGGCTACACCTTC
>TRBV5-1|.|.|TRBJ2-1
CASTKGVGVSYNEQFF
TGCGCCAGCACCAAGGGAGTGGGTGTCTCCTACAATGAGCAGTTCTTC
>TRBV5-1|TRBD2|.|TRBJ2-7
CASSISTGLAGATEQYF
TGCGCCAGCAGCATTTCCACGGGACTAGCGGGAGCTACCGAGCAGTACTTC